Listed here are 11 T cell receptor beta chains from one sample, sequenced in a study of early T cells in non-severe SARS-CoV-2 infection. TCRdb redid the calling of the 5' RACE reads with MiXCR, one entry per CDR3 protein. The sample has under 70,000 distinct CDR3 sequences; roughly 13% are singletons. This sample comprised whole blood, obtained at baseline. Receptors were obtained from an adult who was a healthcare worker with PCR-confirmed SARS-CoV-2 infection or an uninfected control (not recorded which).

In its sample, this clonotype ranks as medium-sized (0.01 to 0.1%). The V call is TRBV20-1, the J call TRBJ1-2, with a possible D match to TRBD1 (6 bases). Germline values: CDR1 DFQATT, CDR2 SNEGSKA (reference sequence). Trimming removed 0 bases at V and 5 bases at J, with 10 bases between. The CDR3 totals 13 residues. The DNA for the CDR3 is TGCAGTGCTAGAGACAAGGACAGATATGGCTACACCTTC. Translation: CSARDKDRYGYTF.

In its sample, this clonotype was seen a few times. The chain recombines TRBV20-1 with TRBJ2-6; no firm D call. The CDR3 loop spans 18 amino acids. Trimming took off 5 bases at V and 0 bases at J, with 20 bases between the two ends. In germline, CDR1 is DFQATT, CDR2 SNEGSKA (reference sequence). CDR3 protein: CSAPHSIDILSGANVLTF. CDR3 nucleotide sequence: TGCAGTGCTCCGCATTCTATAGACATCCTCTCTGGGGCCAACGTCCTGACTTTC.

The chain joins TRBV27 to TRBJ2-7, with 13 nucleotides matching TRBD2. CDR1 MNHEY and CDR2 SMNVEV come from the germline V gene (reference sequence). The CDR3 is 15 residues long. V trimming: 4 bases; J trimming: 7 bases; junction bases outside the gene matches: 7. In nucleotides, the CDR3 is TGTGCCAGCAGTTCGGGACTAGCGGGGCTTTTGGAGCAGTACTTC. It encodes CASSSGLAGLLEQYF.

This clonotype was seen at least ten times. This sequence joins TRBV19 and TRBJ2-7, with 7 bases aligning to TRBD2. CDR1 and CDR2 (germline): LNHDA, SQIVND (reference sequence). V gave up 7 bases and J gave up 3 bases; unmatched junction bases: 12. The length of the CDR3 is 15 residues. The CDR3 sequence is CASTPSGNPLYEQYF. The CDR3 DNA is TGTGCCAGTACCCCCAGCGGGAACCCTCTCTACGAGCAGTACTTC.

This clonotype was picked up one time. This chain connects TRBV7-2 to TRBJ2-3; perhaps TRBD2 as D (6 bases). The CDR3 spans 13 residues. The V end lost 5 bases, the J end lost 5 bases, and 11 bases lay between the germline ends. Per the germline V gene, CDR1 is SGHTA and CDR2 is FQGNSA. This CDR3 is CASSPSRGDTQYF. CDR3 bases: TGTGCCAGCAGCCCCTCGCGGGGAGATACGCAGTATTTT.

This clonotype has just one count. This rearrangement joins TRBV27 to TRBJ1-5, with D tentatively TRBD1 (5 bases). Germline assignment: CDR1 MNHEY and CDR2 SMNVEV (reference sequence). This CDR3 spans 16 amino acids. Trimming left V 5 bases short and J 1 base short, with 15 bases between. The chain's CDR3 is CASSTNPGGSNQPQHF. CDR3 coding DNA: TGTGCCAGCAGTACCAACCCGGGGGGGAGCAATCAGCCCCAGCATTTT.

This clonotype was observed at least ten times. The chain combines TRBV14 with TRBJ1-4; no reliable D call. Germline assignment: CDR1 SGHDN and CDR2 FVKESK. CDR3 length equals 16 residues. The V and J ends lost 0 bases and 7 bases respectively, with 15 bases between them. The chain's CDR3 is CASSQDSGRSGEKLFF. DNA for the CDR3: TGTGCCAGCAGCCAAGATTCAGGAAGGAGCGGTGAAAAACTGTTTTTT.

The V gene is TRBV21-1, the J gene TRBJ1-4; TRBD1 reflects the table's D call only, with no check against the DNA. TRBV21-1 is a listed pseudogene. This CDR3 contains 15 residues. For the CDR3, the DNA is TGTGCCAGCAGCGAACCGGGACAGACTAATGAAAAACTGTTTTTT. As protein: CASSEPGQTNEKLFF.

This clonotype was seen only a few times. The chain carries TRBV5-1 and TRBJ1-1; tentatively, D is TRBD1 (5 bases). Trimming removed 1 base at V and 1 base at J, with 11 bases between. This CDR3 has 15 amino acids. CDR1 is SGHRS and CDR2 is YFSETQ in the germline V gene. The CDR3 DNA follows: TGCGCCAGCAGCTTGTTAGGCGGGGGGAACACTGAAGCTTTCTTT. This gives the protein CASSLLGGGNTEAFF.

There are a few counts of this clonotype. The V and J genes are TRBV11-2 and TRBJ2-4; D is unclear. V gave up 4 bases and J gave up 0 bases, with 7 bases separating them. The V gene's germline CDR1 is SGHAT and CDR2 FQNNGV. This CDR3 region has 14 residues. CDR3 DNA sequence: TGTGCCAGCAGCTCTCGTCTAGCCAAAAACATTCAGTACTTC. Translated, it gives CASSSRLAKNIQYF.

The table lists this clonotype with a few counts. The CDR3, as DNA: TGTGCCATCAGTGAGTATCCGGGCGAAACAGCCTACGAGCAGTACTTC. Translation gives CAISEYPGETAYEQYF. This rearrangement joins TRBV10-3 to TRBJ2-7; D gene ambiguous. Between the trimmed V and J ends, which lost 1 base and 2 bases, there was a span of 15 bases. The CDR3 has 16 amino acids. Germline lookup yields CDR1 ENHRY and CDR2 SYGVKD.